These 22 T cell receptor beta chains came from one sample sequenced in a study of CD8+ T cells in alopecia areata. Treatment in this sample: oral pan-JAK inhibitor, 5-10 mg twice daily. Isolated RNA was reverse transcribed into cDNA used as the sequencing template. Produced via immunoSEQ multiplex PCR; TCRdb's table is partial and in-frame only. The sample lists about 100,000 clones, roughly 84% occurring once. The sample in question was CD8+ T cells sorted from blood, obtained at week 24, from a patient treated with tofacitinib. The source is a human donor with alopecia areata.

The chain uses TRBV4-1 and TRBJ2-7, with D perhaps TRBD2 (6 bases). V was shortened by 1 base and J by 2 bases, with 15 bases between the two germline ends. Germline lookup yields CDR1 MGHRA and CDR2 YSYEKL. This CDR3 has 16 amino acids. The CDR3 nucleotides read TGCGCCAGCAGCCAAGTTGGAGGGTTTGGACCCTACGAGCAGTACTTC. As protein: CASSQVGGFGPYEQYF.

Concerning this clone: One end of the junction varies from germline; a read error may be responsible. The V gene is TRBV7-7, the J gene TRBJ2-7; maybe TRBD2 (6 bases). The germline V gene has CDR1 SSHAT and CDR2 FNYEAQ (reference sequence). The CDR3 has 14 amino acids. CDR3 nucleotide sequence: TGTGCTAGCAGCCTACCGGGACGGGGGAGCGAGCAGTACTTC. Protein sequence: CASSLPGRGSEQYF.

This clone has only a few counts. The chain is built from TRBV4-1 and TRBJ2-7, with D uncertain. Between the trimmed V and J ends, which lost 0 bases and 6 bases, there was a span of 18 bases. Germline V CDR1 and CDR2: MGHRA, YSYEKL. This CDR3 is built from 16 residues. This chain's CDR3 is CASSQDRYGGSGEQYF. CDR3 DNA: TGCGCCAGCAGCCAAGATCGATATGGCGGTTCGGGCGAGCAGTACTTC.

V and J are TRBV18 and TRBJ1-1, with a weak D call TRBD1 (6 bases). This CDR3 region has 14 residues. Between the trimmed V and J ends, which lost 4 bases and 1 base, there was a span of 10 bases. Germline loops: CDR1 KGHSH, CDR2 LQKENI. CDR3 sequence: CASSRTAQNTEAFF. The DNA for the CDR3 is TGTGCCAGCTCACGGACAGCGCAGAACACTGAAGCTTTCTTT.

This clone came up once. This chain connects TRBV11-2 to TRBJ2-3; D is unresolved. There are 14 residues in the CDR3. Trimming took 1 base from V and 0 from J, leaving 5 bases between them. From germline, CDR1 is SGHAT and CDR2 FQNNGV. CDR3 DNA: TGTGCCAGCAGCTTAGCCCCAAGCACAGATACGCAGTATTTT. Its protein is CASSLAPSTDTQYF.

The chain combines TRBV7-8 with TRBJ2-7; D is possibly TRBD1 or TRBD2 (5 bases each). CDR3 length equals 14 residues. Germline V gene sequence: CDR1 SGHVS, CDR2 FQNEAQ. Between the trimmed V and J ends, which lost 1 base and 3 bases, there was a span of 10 bases. CDR3 sequence: CASSLGDQFYEQYF. The CDR3 DNA reads as TGTGCCAGCAGCTTAGGGGACCAATTCTACGAGCAGTACTTC.

V and J are TRBV4-1 and TRBJ2-7, with a weak D call TRBD1 (5 bases). The CDR3 totals 14 residues. CDR1 MGHRA and CDR2 YSYEKL come from the germline V gene. Deletions cut 1 base from V and 0 bases from J, with 7 bases between. CDR3 coding DNA: TGCGCCAGCAGCCAAGCGGACAACTCCTACGAGCAGTACTTC. Amino acids: CASSQADNSYEQYF.

V and J are TRBV29-1 and TRBJ1-2; 10 bases fit TRBD1. The CDR3 spans 15 residues. V lost 6 bases and J lost 4; bases outside the gene matches: 11. Germline lookup yields CDR1 SQVTM and CDR2 ANQGSEA. The CDR3 nucleotides are TGCAGCGTGGATTCACACCGGGACAGGGGCTATGGCTACACCTTC. Its protein is CSVDSHRDRGYGYTF.

CDR3 region: CASSEGGGNEQFF. CDR3 bases: TGTGCCAGCAGTGAAGGGGGAGGGAATGAGCAGTTCTTC. The chain combines TRBV6-1 with TRBJ2-1; 7 bases agree with TRBD2. The trim removed 1 base at V and 7 bases at J, leaving 1 base unmatched. Germline V gene data show CDR1 as MNHNS and CDR2 as SASEGT. The CDR3 has 13 amino acids.

This clone was observed a handful of times. This chain joins TRBV6-1 and TRBJ2-7; a possible D gene is TRBD1 (6 bases). The CDR3 length is 14 residues. Germline CDR1 MNHNS, CDR2 SASEGT. Trimming pared 5 bases from V and 6 bases from J, leaving 17 bases between. Here the CDR3 reads CASSLRTARLEQYF. The DNA of the CDR3 is TGTGCCAGCAGTCTCCGGACAGCAAGGCTCGAGCAGTACTTC.

The chain recombines TRBV18 with TRBJ2-2; no definite D call. This CDR3 region has 12 residues. CDR1 and CDR2 from the germline V gene are KGHSH and LQKENI. V gave up 2 bases and J gave up 4 bases, with 2 bases separating them. The CDR3 reads CASSPVTGELFF. The CDR3 coding sequence is TGTGCCAGCTCACCAGTCACCGGGGAGCTGTTTTTT.

This clone was counted between two and nine times. The sample contains more than one DNA sequence encoding this CDR3. This rearrangement joins TRBV2 to TRBJ2-1; 9 positions agree with TRBD2. Germline assignment: CDR1 SNHLY and CDR2 FYNNEI. The junction had 3 bases not matched to a gene; V was cut back by 6 bases and J by 0 bases. CDR3 length equals 15 residues. As DNA, the CDR3 is TGTGCCAGCAGGGCGGGGGGGAGCTCCTACAATGAGCAGTTCTTC. It specifies CASRAGGSSYNEQFF.

The table lists this clone with a count of one. The V gene is TRBV7-9, the J gene TRBJ2-5; D call uncertain. Germline CDR1 and CDR2: SEHNR and FQNEAQ (reference sequence). Trimming stripped 1 base from V and 7 bases from J, with 19 bases between. CDR3 size: 16 residues. This chain's CDR3 is CASSLVNFGPLGTQYF. The CDR3 region has the DNA TGTGCCAGCAGCTTAGTGAATTTCGGACCGCTCGGGACCCAGTACTTC.

The chain employs TRBV29-1 and TRBJ2-1; the match to TRBD2 covers 14 bases. Germline lookup yields CDR1 SQVTM and CDR2 ANQGSEA. V was clipped by 3 bases and J by 1 base; unmatched bases: 2. The CDR3 is 16 amino acids. CDR3 loop: CSVERTSGGSYNEQFF. The CDR3, as DNA: TGCAGCGTTGAGCGGACTAGCGGGGGGTCCTACAATGAGCAGTTCTTC.

The chain recombines TRBV7-8 with TRBJ2-5, with D perhaps TRBD2 (6 bases). From germline, CDR1 is SGHVS and CDR2 FQNEAQ. The V and J ends lost 0 bases and 1 base respectively, with 15 bases between them. The CDR3 length is 17 residues. The CDR3 sequence: CASSLAGWRGAQETQYF. For the CDR3, the DNA is TGTGCCAGCAGCTTAGCGGGTTGGCGCGGGGCCCAAGAGACCCAGTACTTC.

V is TRBV25-1 and J is TRBJ1-6; D not resolved. CDR3 length equals 14 residues. The V gene's germline CDR1 is MGHDK and CDR2 SYGVNS. V was pared by 0 bases and J by 7 bases, with 7 bases between. The CDR3 spells CASSEYRENSPLHF. The CDR3 DNA reads TGTGCCAGCAGTGAATATCGGGAGAATTCACCCCTCCACTTT.

This chain connects TRBV30 to TRBJ2-1; D is perhaps TRBD2 (5 bases). This CDR3 is built from 14 residues. Germline V gives CDR1 GTSNPN, CDR2 SVGIG (reference sequence). V gave up 1 base and J gave up 8 bases, with 15 bases separating them. In nucleotides, the CDR3 is TGTGCCTGGAGTGCTACCAGCGGAGCGGATGAGCAGTTCTTC. It encodes CAWSATSGADEQFF.

The chain recombines TRBV6-9 with TRBJ1-1; no clear D gene. The CDR3 has 16 residues. V was pared by 2 bases and J by 1 base, with 14 bases between. CDR1 and CDR2 from the germline V gene are MNHGY and SVAAGI. The CDR3 region has the DNA TGTGCCAGCAGTTATACACGACTCTGGGGGAACACTGAAGCTTTCTTT. Translating gives CASSYTRLWGNTEAFF.

This sequence joins TRBV7-2 and TRBJ1-5; 7 bases agree with TRBD1. With 5 bases clipped from V and 4 bases from J, the junction kept 17 bases outside the gene matches. CDR3 length: 18 residues. Germline CDR1 reads SGHTA; CDR2 reads FQGNSA. The CDR3 DNA reads TGTGCCAGCAGCATCGACAGGGATCCTCCCCTACGGAATCAGCCCCAGCATTTT. It specifies CASSIDRDPPLRNQPQHF.

The chain employs TRBV7-9 and TRBJ2-4, with D hard to call. Germline V lookup: CDR1 SEHNR, CDR2 FQNEAQ (reference sequence). Deletions cut 1 base from V and 7 bases from J, with 5 bases between. The CDR3 loop spans 12 amino acids. The CDR3 DNA reads TGTGCCAGCAGCTTAGGGCAGAACATTCAGTACTTC. It encodes CASSLGQNIQYF.

The DNA of the CDR3 is TGTGCCAGCAGCTCCGACTTGGGGGCAACTAATGAAAAACTGTTTTTT. Protein sequence: CASSSDLGATNEKLFF. The genes are TRBV7-9 and TRBJ1-4, with a possible D match to TRBD1 (5 bases). The CDR3 contains 16 residues. Germline assignment: CDR1 SEHNR and CDR2 FQNEAQ (reference sequence). Trimming stripped 4 bases from V and 0 bases from J, with 12 bases between.

This rearrangement joins TRBV19 to TRBJ2-7, with D maybe TRBD1 (5 bases). Trimming took off 5 bases at V and 2 bases at J, with 10 bases between the two ends. The CDR3 is 13 residues long. Looked up from germline, CDR1 is LNHDA and CDR2 is SQIVND (reference sequence). The CDR3 bases are TGTGCCAGTAGTCCAGGGCACACCTACGAGCAGTACTTC. Protein: CASSPGHTYEQYF.